This is a list of T cell receptor beta chains from one sample in a study of shared clonotypes between healthy human individuals. Data came from immunoSEQ multiplex PCR; TCRdb stores just in-frame clones and leaves some out. Of some 1,400,000 clones in the sample, around 97% were seen once. The specimen was naive CD4+ T cells sorted from blood. These receptors were taken from a man aged 25-45 years in good health. Both conserved end residues are trimmed from each CDR3. The D gene is left open where the match is weak. Clone size is shown for a subset of rows, as once, few, many or a class of expanded clone.

>TRBJ2-7|-|TRBV7-6|-
ASSTRGRGYEQY
>TRBJ2-7|-|TRBV28|-
ASSFSQERGEQY
>TRBJ2-1|-|TRBV29-1|-
SAGLAGTGEQF
>TRBJ2-1|once|TRBV27|-
ASSLSPPEQF
>TRBJ1-1|-|TRBV6-6|TRBD1
ASSYDTGGEAF
>TRBJ2-7|-|TRBV4-2|TRBD2
ASSQDLAGSYEQY
>TRBJ2-2|-|TRBV11-2|TRBD1
ASSLAPGGNSGELF
>TRBJ1-5|-|TRBV6-5|-
ASGSSDQPQH
>TRBJ1-3|-|TRBV18|-
ASSPPSAQGPGNTIY
>TRBJ1-5|-|TRBV6-6|-
ASSFEGWDQPQH
>TRBJ2-1|-|TRBV6-5|-
ASSPYGRNEQF
>TRBJ2-3|-|TRBV5-1|-
ASSPPGLNTDTQY
>TRBJ1-6|-|TRBV2|-
ASSVVQDYNSPLH
>TRBJ1-1|once|TRBV5-5|-
ASSFEGSAF
>TRBJ2-1|-|TRBV7-2|-
ASSLVYLANEQF
>TRBJ2-2|-|TRBV29-1|-
SVEDLTAGELF
>TRBJ2-5|-|TRBV2|TRBD2
ATGKGGLASQETQY
>TRBJ1-1|-|TRBV27|-
ASSLLRDLATEAF
>TRBJ2-1|-|TRBV18|TRBD2
ASSPLELAGAGEQF
>TRBJ1-1|-|TRBV5-1|-
ASFAAPEDTEAF
>TRBJ2-1|-|TRBV30|-
AWRGDTGEQF
>TRBJ1-5|-|TRBV18|TRBD1
ASSPRRDRAGQPQH